Listed below are T cell receptor beta chains from one sample, sequenced in a study of cytomegalovirus exposure and HLA in healthy donors. Sequencing used immunoSEQ multiplex PCR; TCRdb keeps in-frame clones, though not all of them. This table holds about 150,000 clones, around 84% found once. Material for sequencing was PBMCs. Source of these receptors: a man between 50 and 59 years old in good health and CMV-seropositive. CDR3s include the opening cysteine and the closing phenylalanine or tryptophan. The D gene is left open where the match is weak. Not every row has a clone size; where given, it reads once, few, many or a size class.

J	D	V	size	CDR3	DNA
TRBJ1-4	-	TRBV30	-	CAWIRQGGEKLFF	TGTGCCTGGATTCGGCAGGGCGGTGAAAAACTGTTTTTT
TRBJ1-2	TRBD1	TRBV2	-	CASDRDRQRYGYTF	TGTGCCAGCGATCGGGACAGGCAACGCTATGGCTACACCTTC
TRBJ1-2	TRBD1	TRBV9	-	CASSDHRGRDYGYTF	TGTGCCAGCAGCGACCACAGGGGGCGCGACTATGGCTACACCTTC
TRBJ1-4	TRBD1	TRBV2	-	CASSGGQREKLFF	TGTGCCAGCAGTGGGGGACAGAGGGAAAAACTGTTTTTT
TRBJ1-2	TRBD1	TRBV6-5	-	CASSYSRQGGYGYTF	TGTGCCAGCAGTTACTCCAGACAGGGGGGCTATGGCTACACCTTC
TRBJ2-5	TRBD2	TRBV7-3	once	CASSSSGEPGETQYF	TGTGCCAGCAGCTCTAGCGGGGAACCGGGGGAGACCCAGTACTTC
TRBJ2-7	-	TRBV7-2	once	CASSLVTVIYEQYF	TGTGCCAGCAGCTTAGTCACGGTGATCTACGAGCAGTACTTC
TRBJ1-2	TRBD1	TRBV30	-	CAWSADRAGYGYTF	TGTGCCTGGAGTGCGGACAGGGCGGGCTATGGCTACACCTTC
TRBJ2-7	TRBD1	TRBV7-2	-	CASSWDRGYEQYF	TGTGCCAGCAGCTGGGACAGGGGCTACGAGCAGTACTTC
TRBJ2-7	TRBD1	TRBV19	-	CASSIGHKGQGIYEQYF	TGTGCCAGTAGTATCGGACACAAGGGACAGGGGATCTACGAGCAGTACTTC
TRBJ1-3	TRBD1	TRBV7-2	-	CASSSRDSSGNTIYF	TGTGCCAGCAGCTCCCGGGACAGCTCTGGAAACACCATATATTTT
TRBJ2-7	TRBD1	TRBV5-1	-	CASSWDRIRNEQYF	TGCGCCAGCAGCTGGGACAGGATCCGTAACGAGCAGTACTTC
TRBJ1-2	TRBD1	TRBV7-3	-	CASSPQTGLNYGYTF	TGTGCCAGCAGCCCCCAGACAGGGCTGAACTATGGCTACACCTTC
TRBJ2-1	TRBD1	TRBV7-9	-	CASSLLGQGNNEQFF	TGTGCCAGCAGCTTACTCGGACAGGGGAACAATGAGCAGTTCTTC
TRBJ2-1	-	TRBV5-1	-	CASSLDRAEQFF	TGCGCCAGCAGCTTGGACAGGGCTGAGCAGTTCTTC
TRBJ2-5	TRBD1	TRBV5-6	-	CASSSTGVVTQYF	TGTGCCAGCAGCTCCACAGGGGTGGTGACCCAGTACTTC
TRBJ2-7	-	TRBV5-1	-	CASSPGGPIYEQYF	TGCGCCAGCAGCCCCGGGGGACCCATCTACGAGCAGTACTTC
TRBJ1-2	-	TRBV27	few	CASSPAGTQGYTF	TGTGCCAGCAGTCCTGCGGGGACCCAGGGCTACACCTTC
TRBJ1-4	-	TRBV6-1	few	CASSEILRGLTSEKLFF	TGTGCCAGCAGTGAAATATTGAGGGGGTTGACATCTGAAAAACTGTTTTTT
TRBJ1-1	-	TRBV30	-	CAWSVRTMNTEAFF	TGTGCCTGGAGTGTAAGGACAATGAACACTGAAGCTTTCTTT
TRBJ2-3	-	TRBV30	-	CAWRSSAGTGTQYF	TGTGCCTGGAGAAGTAGCGCTGGTACGGGTACGCAGTATTTT
TRBJ1-1	-	TRBV10-3	-	CAISAGMNTEAFF	TGTGCCATCAGCGCAGGGATGAACACTGAAGCTTTCTTT
TRBJ1-2	TRBD1	TRBV5-8	-	CASSLAWTGFGYTF	TGTGCCAGCAGCTTGGCTTGGACAGGGTTTGGCTACACCTTC
TRBJ1-3	TRBD1	TRBV5-6	-	CASSLGLTGVPGNTIYF	TGTGCCAGCAGCTTGGGACTGACAGGGGTCCCTGGAAACACCATATATTTT
TRBJ1-1	-	TRBV6-5	-	CASSFAYGDTEAFF	TGTGCCAGCAGCTTTGCTTACGGGGATACTGAAGCTTTCTTT
TRBJ1-2	-	TRBV5-1	-	CASSHLLNYGYTF	TGCGCCAGCAGCCACCTTCTAAACTATGGCTACACCTTC
TRBJ1-1	TRBD1	TRBV7-9	-	CASSDREVNTEAFF	TGTGCCAGCAGCGACAGGGAAGTGAACACTGAAGCTTTCTTT
TRBJ1-1	-	TRBV20-1	-	CSAADGGEAFF	TGCAGTGCGGCAGATGGAGGTGAAGCTTTCTTT
TRBJ1-2	TRBD1	TRBV5-1	-	CASSITGTVYGYTF	TGCGCCAGCAGCATAACCGGGACAGTTTATGGCTACACCTTC
TRBJ2-3	-	TRBV29-1	few	CSVEEGGPTDTQYF	TGCAGCGTTGAAGAGGGGGGACCCACAGATACGCAGTATTTT
TRBJ1-1	-	TRBV2	-	CASTQRGITEAFF	TGTGCCAGCACCCAAAGGGGTATCACTGAAGCTTTCTTT
TRBJ1-4	TRBD1	TRBV5-1	-	CASSLRTGGEKLFF	TGCGCCAGCAGCCTAAGGACAGGGGGGGAAAAACTGTTTTTT
TRBJ2-5	TRBD1	TRBV5-5	-	CASSQEPGQGETQYF	TGTGCCAGCAGCCAGGAACCGGGACAGGGAGAGACCCAGTACTTC
TRBJ2-3	TRBD2	TRBV6-5	-	CASSSTSGDSTDTQYF	TGTGCCAGCAGTTCCACTAGCGGGGATAGCACAGATACGCAGTATTTT
TRBJ1-2	-	TRBV6-1	once	CASSEGPPWASNYGYTF	TGTGCCAGCAGTGAAGGACCACCCTGGGCTTCTAACTATGGCTACACCTTC
TRBJ1-2	-	TRBV5-6	-	CASTGLNYGYTF	TGTGCCAGCACCGGACTGAACTATGGCTACACCTTC
TRBJ1-2	-	TRBV6-5	-	CASSYGREHVGYTF	TGTGCCAGCAGTTATGGGAGGGAGCATGTTGGCTACACCTTC
TRBJ2-5	-	TRBV5-1	once	CASSFQTRSKTQYF	TGCGCCAGCAGCTTCCAGACTAGATCAAAGACCCAGTACTTC
TRBJ2-1	-	TRBV10-1	-	CASSVDGGNEQFF	TGCGCCAGCAGTGTAGACGGAGGCAATGAGCAGTTCTTC
TRBJ2-1	TRBD2	TRBV27	-	CASSPRTWLAGMDEQFF	TGTGCCAGCAGTCCCCGAACCTGGCTAGCGGGGATGGATGAGCAGTTCTTC
TRBJ2-3	TRBD2	TRBV12-5	-	CASGSGEREEDTQYF	TGTGCTAGTGGTTCGGGTGAGCGGGAGGAAGATACGCAGTATTTT
TRBJ1-1	-	TRBV7-9	-	CASSSDSVNTEAFF	TGTGCCAGCAGCTCGGACAGCGTGAACACTGAAGCTTTCTTT
TRBJ1-1	TRBD1	TRBV7-9	few	CASTKGQGAPEAFF	TGTGCCAGCACCAAGGGACAGGGGGCTCCCGAAGCTTTCTTT
TRBJ1-3	-	TRBV7-3	once	CASSAGLSGNTIYF	TGTGCCAGCAGCGCAGGTCTCTCTGGAAACACCATATATTTT
TRBJ1-2	-	TRBV10-2	-	CASSESLSTIVGYTF	TGCGCCAGCAGTGAGTCCTTGTCTACTATAGTAGGCTACACCTTC
TRBJ2-1	TRBD1	TRBV7-8	many	CASSSPGQGADEQFF	TGTGCCAGCAGCTCGCCGGGACAGGGGGCCGATGAGCAGTTCTTC
TRBJ2-5	TRBD2	TRBV19	few	CASSTPGGETQYF	TGTGCCAGTAGTACTCCGGGGGGGGAGACCCAGTACTTC
TRBJ1-5	-	TRBV19	-	CASADQGGNQPQHF	TGTGCCAGTGCCGATCAGGGTGGCAATCAGCCCCAGCATTTT
TRBJ2-1	-	TRBV7-3	-	CASSIGGAGVDEQFF	TGTGCCAGCAGCATTGGGGGGGCGGGAGTTGATGAGCAGTTCTTC
TRBJ2-3	TRBD2	TRBV6-1	medium-sized	CASSGGLPGAQYF	TGTGCCAGCAGTGGGGGACTACCAGGAGCGCAGTATTTT
TRBJ1-1	TRBD1	TRBV7-9	-	CASSLEGARNTEAFF	TGTGCCAGCAGCTTAGAGGGGGCCCGGAACACTGAAGCTTTCTTT
TRBJ1-2	-	TRBV7-9	-	CASSLVGTGPFTF	TGTGCCAGCAGCTTAGTAGGAACAGGGCCATTCACCTTC
TRBJ2-2	TRBD2	TRBV7-3	-	CASSARLAGVDGHGELFF	TGTGCCAGCAGCGCCCGACTAGCGGGAGTCGATGGGCACGGGGAGCTGTTTTTT
TRBJ2-3	-	TRBV9	-	CASSVQVNTDTQYF	TGTGCCAGCAGCGTACAGGTAAACACAGATACGCAGTATTTT
TRBJ2-3	TRBD2	TRBV10-1	-	CASSEGGGDTDTQYF	TGCGCCAGCAGTGAAGGCGGGGGGGACACAGATACGCAGTATTTT
TRBJ2-1	TRBD1	TRBV28	-	CASSPPRGTGNEQFF	TGTGCCAGCAGTCCCCCCCGGGGGACAGGCAATGAGCAGTTCTTC
TRBJ1-4	TRBD1	TRBV5-1	-	CASSLGVGQGAEKLFF	TGCGCCAGCAGCCTGGGGGTCGGCCAGGGGGCTGAAAAACTGTTTTTT
TRBJ1-4	-	TRBV5-6	-	CASSLVQGSNEKLFF	TGTGCCAGCAGCTTGGTACAGGGTTCTAATGAAAAACTGTTTTTT
TRBJ2-1	TRBD2	TRBV2	-	CASRRTSGDNEQFF	TGTGCCAGCAGAAGGACTAGCGGTGACAATGAGCAGTTCTTC
TRBJ1-2	-	TRBV19	-	CASSIGNIGGYTF	TGTGCCAGTAGTATCGGGAATATTGGTGGCTACACCTTC